This T cell receptor beta chain was found in a study of blood T cell repertoires in COVID-19 (dated by TCRdb to the early 2020s). Concerning the study at large: Samples from collaborators originated in the United States, Italy and Spain and spanned both the acute and convalescent phases of COVID-19. Deeply sampled blood TCRbeta repertoires from subjects exposed to, actively infected with, or recovered from COVID-19 were included in the dataset. The repertoires were released in a freely available public database intended as a resource for research on the immune response to SARS-CoV-2. Where HLA class I and class II types were available, the types were taken from metadata supplied by the sample provider, not from assay-based typing. Sample metadata almost always included a de-identified subject ID, COVID-19 status, age in years and sex. The samples were drawn from the first 160 participants of the ongoing ImmuneRACE study and from some 1,300 subjects provided by 6 global collaborators. The prospective study material was composed of cDNA or gDNA derived from T cells, B-cell-depleted T cells, or PBMCs.

Collaborating institutions collected whole blood in K2EDTA tubes following their own protocols. Collaborator samples were shipped for TCRbeta analysis as frozen whole blood, isolated PBMCs, or DNA extracted from either sample type. In its sample, this clone was seen many times. Its antigen remains undetermined. Base-call qualities are not available, and no considerably larger clone is one nucleotide away. The full study reports these points: Clinical and demographic metadata were provided uncurated, with the amount varying by source and participant.

TCRbeta CDR3 regions were amplified from genomic DNA by means of the immunoSEQ Assay, a bias-controlled multiplex PCR. The authors' pipeline ran thus. Within the assay, amplification of reference gene primers was used to estimate how many nucleated cells each sample contained. To quantify the absolute abundance of each unique TCRbeta CDR3 rearrangement, sequence reads were collapsed and filtered. For each sample, productive Simpson clonality was calculated as the square root of Simpson's diversity index over productive rearrangements. Entries here come from immuneACCESS through TCRdb and include only in-frame sequences with V and J called. Some clones fail to appear in such tables; in the studies checked, an unresolved V gene covers under half of the shortfall, and the cause of the remainder is unknown. D and trimming were read from the DNA, whereas the V and J calls and clone size are those reported in that table. The sample yields 100,000 to 150,000 clones; less than 90% were counted once. Around 1.4% of the sample is held by the ten biggest clonotypes.

The specimen was peripheral blood. The TCR was taken from a man aged 60 to 69 with acute or convalescent COVID-19.

The nucleotide sequence is given as TGTGCTAGTGGGGACAGTTTTCAAAATGAAAAACTGTTTTTT. Its translation is CASGDSFQNEKLFF. Recombination joined TRBV12-5 with TRBJ1-4, with TRBD1 as a weak D call on 6 bases. Based on the germline V gene, the CDR1 and CDR2 sequences are LGHNT and FRNRAP. The V and J ends are trimmed by 6 bases and 5 bases, leaving 13 bases between them. Measured from the cysteine to the phenylalanine, the CDR3 is 14 residues long. Solely the CDR3 DNA is kept, with 42 bases framed from the first base.